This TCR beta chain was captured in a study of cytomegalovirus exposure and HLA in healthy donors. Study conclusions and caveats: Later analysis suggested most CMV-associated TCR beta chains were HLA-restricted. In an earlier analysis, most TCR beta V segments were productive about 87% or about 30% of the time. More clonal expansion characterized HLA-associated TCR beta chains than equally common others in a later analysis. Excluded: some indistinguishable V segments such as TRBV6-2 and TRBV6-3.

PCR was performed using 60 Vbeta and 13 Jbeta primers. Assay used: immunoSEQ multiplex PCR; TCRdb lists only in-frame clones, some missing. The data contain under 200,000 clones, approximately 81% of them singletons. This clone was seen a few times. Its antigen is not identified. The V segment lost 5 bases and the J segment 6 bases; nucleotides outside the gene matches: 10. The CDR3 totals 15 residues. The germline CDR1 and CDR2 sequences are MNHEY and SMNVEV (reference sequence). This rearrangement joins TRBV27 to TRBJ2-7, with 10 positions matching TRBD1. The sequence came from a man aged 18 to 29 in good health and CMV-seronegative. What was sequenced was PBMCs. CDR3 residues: CASSEHGTGAAEQYF. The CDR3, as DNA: TGTGCCAGCAGTGAGCATGGGACAGGGGCGGCCGAGCAGTACTTC.